Listed below are T cell receptor beta chains from one sample, sequenced in a study of persistence of HIV-infected CD4 T cells. Assay: immunoSEQ multiplex PCR; the TCRdb copy retains only in-frame clones and omits some. The repertoire includes tens of thousands of clones, 70% of them detected once, and approximately 1.4% sits in the top ten. These receptors are not linked to any known antigen. Sequences were derived from CD4+ T cells sorted from PBMCs after approximately 18-hour stimulation, sampled from a patient who received antiretroviral therapy. Receptors were obtained from an adult man with HIV who was CMV-seropositive. Each CDR3 is given with its conserved first and last residue. The order of the fields is J gene, V gene, clone size, D gene, CDR3 protein, CDR3 DNA. D genes are given only for firm matches. Some rows mark clone size as missing; the rest say once, few, many or name a class of expanded clone.

>TRBJ2-4|TRBV7-8|once|TRBD1
CASSVGTGGLGAAKNIQYF
TGTGCCAGCAGCGTCGGGACAGGGGGCCTAGGGGCCGCCAAAAACATTCAGTACTTC
>TRBJ1-1|TRBV12-2|.|.
CASRSPRTRENTEAFF
TGTGCAAGTCGCTCACCAAGAACGAGGGAGAACACTGAAGCTTTCTTT
>TRBJ2-2|TRBV4-1|.|TRBD1
CASSRGTGNTGELFF
TGCGCCAGCAGCCGGGGGACAGGGAACACCGGGGAGCTGTTTTTT
>TRBJ2-3|TRBV6-4|.|TRBD1
CASSDSGTGSRAQYF
TGTGCCAGCAGTGACTCAGGGACAGGGAGTAGGGCGCAGTATTTT
>TRBJ1-3|TRBV9|.|TRBD1
CASSEGQDSGNTIYF
TGTGCCAGCAGCGAGGGACAGGACTCTGGAAACACCATATATTTT
>TRBJ1-2|TRBV2|.|.
CASSREAGESYGYTF
TGTGCCAGCAGTCGAGAGGCAGGGGAGAGCTATGGCTACACCTTC
>TRBJ2-7|TRBV4-2|.|.
CASSQEIGAYEQYF
TGTGCCAGCAGCCAAGAAATCGGGGCCTACGAGCAGTACTTC
>TRBJ2-2|TRBV7-2|.|TRBD1
CASSPQRDRGTGELFF
TGTGCCAGCAGCCCTCAACGGGACAGGGGAACCGGGGAGCTGTTTTTT
>TRBJ2-7|TRBV7-3|.|.
CASSLNQGEQYF
TGTGCCAGCAGCCTTAATCAGGGCGAGCAGTACTTC
>TRBJ2-6|TRBV5-1|.|.
CASSLMGSGPGANVLTF
TGCGCCAGCAGCTTAATGGGGTCGGGGCCGGGGGCCAACGTCCTGACTTTC
>TRBJ2-7|TRBV5-5|.|.
CASSLGGRGSREQYF
TGTGCCAGCAGCTTGGGAGGTAGAGGTTCGAGGGAGCAGTACTTC
>TRBJ2-1|TRBV18|.|.
CASSPLAPQRSVNEQFF
TGTGCCAGCTCACCACTGGCGCCCCAGCGGTCCGTTAATGAGCAGTTCTTC
>TRBJ2-7|TRBV14|.|TRBD1
CASSRGTGKDEQYF
TGTGCCAGCAGCCGAGGGACAGGGAAGGACGAGCAGTACTTC
>TRBJ2-3|TRBV5-1|few|.
CASSIGGRQTDTQYF
TGCGCCAGCAGTATCGGGGGTAGGCAAACAGATACGCAGTATTTT
>TRBJ1-5|TRBV24-1|.|.
CATSAGQGLNQPQHF
TGTGCCACCAGTGCTGGGCAGGGGTTGAATCAGCCCCAGCATTTT
>TRBJ2-7|TRBV6-5|.|.
CAGLGQSDEQYF
TGTGCCGGGCTCGGACAGAGCGACGAGCAGTACTTC